The clone carrying this T cell receptor beta chain was seen a handful of times. The antigen remains unidentified. This specimen comes from a study of early T cells in non-severe SARS-CoV-2 infection. Study-level results: Missing private and CD4 specificities, VDJdb matching favored anti-spike CD8 responses.

V was pared by 0 bases and J by 8 bases, with 11 bases between. Germline-derived CDR1 and CDR2 are SGHTA and FQGNSA. This CDR3 spans 14 amino acids. TCRdb analysed the 5' RACE reads with MiXCR anew, one entry per CDR3 protein. The sample shows around 99,000 distinct CDR3 sequences, approximately 12% of them seen only once. The sequence was collected from an adult who was a healthcare worker with PCR-confirmed SARS-CoV-2 infection or an uninfected control (not recorded which). The source material was whole blood. V is TRBV7-2 and J is TRBJ2-1; D may correspond to TRBD1 or TRBD2 (6 bases each). CDR3 DNA: TGTGCCAGCAGCTTAGCCGGGGGCTGGGATGAGCAGTTCTTC. Protein product: CASSLAGGWDEQFF.